The 22 T cell receptor beta chains listed next were all sequenced from one sample in a study of regulatory T cells in long-lasting Graves disease. The time point was: persistent/refractory GD, antithyroid drugs over 5 years with positive TRAb. PBMC-derived RNA was used for the TCR library. Construction of TCR beta libraries relied on iRepertoire HTBI primers and on Arm-PCR targeting CDR3 regions. TCRdb recomputed calls from the multiplex PCR reads with MiXCR, one row per CDR3 protein. The sample contains under 450,000 distinct CDR3 sequences, roughly 20% of which appear only once. Here the sequenced sample was peripheral blood mononuclear cells (PBMCs), taken when the disease was refractory, from a patient treated with antithyroid drugs. All receptors derive from a woman aged 40 to 50 with Graves disease.

The rearrangement links TRBV2 to TRBJ2-7; 8 bases match TRBD1. The V gene end was trimmed by 7 bases and the J gene end by 2 bases; junction bases not matched to a gene: 4. The CDR3 is 13 amino acids. The germline CDR1 and CDR2 sequences are SNHLY and FYNNEI. CDR3 bases: TGTGCCAGCATCGGGGACAGGACCTACGAGCAGTACTTC. Protein: CASIGDRTYEQYF.

This clonotype has a count of ten or more. The V and J genes are TRBV6-5 and TRBJ2-4; no clear D. The CDR3 runs to 17 residues. Germline CDR1 reads MNHEY; CDR2 reads SVGAGI. Trimming left V 0 bases short and J 1 base short, with 13 bases between. CDR3 loop: CASSYSVVGGAKNIQYF. The CDR3 nucleotides are TGTGCCAGCAGTTACTCGGTCGTAGGCGGCGCCAAAAACATTCAGTACTTC.

This clonotype has at least ten counts. The chain combines TRBV28 with TRBJ1-4; TRBD1 might be the D (5 bases). V shed 6 bases and J shed 4 bases, with 15 bases lying between them. CDR1 and CDR2 from the germline V gene are MDHEN and SYDVKM. CDR3 length: 15 residues. CDR3 in amino acids: CASSPVRGLNEKLFF. CDR3 nucleotide sequence: TGTGCCAGCAGCCCGGTGCGGGGCCTTAATGAAAAACTGTTTTTT.

Ten or more counts support this clonotype. The chain carries TRBV6-5 and TRBJ2-7, with 10 bases matching TRBD2. The CDR3 sequence is 14 residues long. V shed 4 bases, J shed 3 bases, and the junction held 3 bases outside the gene matches. The germline gives CDR1 MNHEY, CDR2 SVGAGI. The CDR3 loop reads CASSWSSGSYEQYF. The DNA of the CDR3 is TGTGCCAGCAGTTGGTCTAGCGGGAGCTACGAGCAGTACTTC.

The chain joins TRBV15 to TRBJ2-7; D not resolved. The CDR3 runs to 13 residues. V shed 2 bases and J shed 1 base, with 6 bases lying between them. Germline V gene sequence: CDR1 LNHNV, CDR2 YYDKDF (reference sequence). The CDR3 sequence is CATSRRISYEQYF. The CDR3 bases are TGTGCCACCAGCAGACGGATATCCTACGAGCAGTACTTC.

This clonotype was detected many times. The chain employs TRBV12-3 or TRBV12-4 and TRBJ1-1; D not certain. The CDR3 length is 13 residues. The V end was cut by 7 bases, the J end by 1 base, with 10 bases between. The CDR3 reads CASTLWGNTEAFF. Here the CDR3 DNA reads TGTGCCAGCACCTTGTGGGGGAACACTGAAGCTTTCTTT.

This clonotype has just a few counts. V usage is TRBV11-2 and J usage is TRBJ2-5; a weak D match, TRBD2 (7 bases). CDR1 and CDR2 (germline): SGHAT, FQNNGV. The CDR3 loop spans 16 amino acids. The ends were cut back, 5 bases at V and 3 bases at J, with 19 bases in the middle. The CDR3 sequence is CASSKGEGVEKETQYF. The CDR3 bases are TGTGCCAGCAGCAAAGGGGAGGGGGTGGAAAAAGAGACCCAGTACTTC. The variable domain in full, completed from reference TRBV11-2 and TRBJ2-5, reads EAGVAQSPRYKIIEKRQSVAFWCNPISGHATLYWYQQILGQGPKLLIQFQNNGVVDDSQLPKDRFSAERLKGVDSTLKIQPAKLEDSAVYLCASSKGEGVEKETQYFGPGTRLLVL.

This clonotype was recorded at least ten times. The chain has TRBV28 and TRBJ1-4; no clear D gene. The CDR3 sequence is 15 residues long. Germline CDR1 and CDR2: MDHEN and SYDVKM. V was clipped by 3 bases and J by 3 bases, with 11 bases between them. For the CDR3, the DNA is TGTGCCAGCAGTTTTGGGATCGTAGCTAATGAAAAACTGTTTTTT. This gives the protein CASSFGIVANEKLFF. Supplemented by reference TRBV28 and TRBJ1-4, the full variable domain reads DVKVTQSSRYLVKRTGEKVFLECVQDMDHENMFWYRQDPGLGLRLIYFSYDVKMKEKGDIPEGYSVSREKKERFSLILESASTNQTSMYLCASSFGIVANEKLFFGSGTQLSVL.

At least ten counts were recorded for this clonotype. This rearrangement joins TRBV27 to TRBJ2-7, with 9 bases identical to TRBD1. There are 15 residues in the CDR3. CDR1 is MNHEY and CDR2 is SMNVEV in the germline V gene (reference sequence). V shed 4 bases, J shed 4 bases, and the junction held 8 bases outside the gene matches. The CDR3 bases are TGTGCCAGCAGTTCTCCGGGACAGGGCGTATACGAGCAGTACTTC. It is translated as CASSSPGQGVYEQYF.

This clonotype was seen many times. This chain uses TRBV20-1 with TRBJ1-1; the match to TRBD1 covers 8 bases. Germline V gene sequence: CDR1 DFQATT, CDR2 SNEGSKA (reference sequence). The CDR3 covers 13 residues. Germline trimming cut 6 bases from V and 5 bases from J; bases unmatched to any gene: 8. Written as DNA, the CDR3 is TGCAGTGCCCAACTCAGGGGGCAGACTGAAGCTTTCTTT. Amino acid sequence: CSAQLRGQTEAFF.

This clonotype has at least ten counts. This chain uses TRBV20-1 with TRBJ1-4; D not resolved. Trimming removed 0 bases from V and 8 bases from J, with 1 base in between. Germline loops: CDR1 DFQATT, CDR2 SNEGSKA (reference sequence). The CDR3 runs 10 residues. The DNA of the CDR3 is TGCAGTGCTAGAGAGGAAAAACTGTTTTTT. Encoded protein: CSAREEKLFF.

The table lists this clonotype with many counts. The CDR3 region is CASSPHTETQYF. In DNA form, the CDR3 reads TGTGCCAGCAGCCCTCATACAGAGACCCAGTACTTC. V usage is TRBV3-1 and J usage is TRBJ2-5; D not certain. The germline gives CDR1 LGHDT, CDR2 YNNKEL (reference sequence). This CDR3 is built from 12 residues. V was pared by 4 bases and J by 4 bases, with 7 bases between.

V is TRBV18 and J is TRBJ1-1; a possible D gene is TRBD1 (6 bases). CDR1 and CDR2 (germline): KGHSH, LQKENI. V was trimmed by 8 bases and J by 1 base, leaving 8 bases between them. The CDR3 length is 12 residues. The CDR3 reads CASTTGNTEAFF. The CDR3 DNA sequence: TGTGCCAGCACGACAGGGAACACTGAAGCTTTCTTT. Full variable domain (rest looked up from reference TRBV18 and TRBJ1-1): NAGVMQNPRHLVRRRGQEARLRCSPMKGHSHVYWYRQLPEEGLKFMVYLQKENIIDESGMPKERFSAEFPKEGPSILRIQQVVRGDSAAYFCASTTGNTEAFFGQGTRLTVV.

The chain joins TRBV15 to TRBJ1-1; no clear D. The V end was cut by 0 bases, the J end by 1 base, with 6 bases between. Germline CDR1 LNHNV, CDR2 YYDKDF (reference sequence). The CDR3 covers 14 residues. The CDR3 region is CATSREMANTEAFF. DNA for the CDR3: TGTGCCACCAGCAGAGAAATGGCGAACACTGAAGCTTTCTTT.

This clonotype was recorded many times. The rearrangement uses TRBV12-3 or TRBV12-4 and TRBJ1-2; D gene unclear. Trimming stripped 3 bases from V and 7 bases from J, with 15 bases between. The CDR3 sequence is 14 residues long. In DNA, the CDR3 is TGTGCCAGCAGTTTCAGGCAGGATGGCTTTGGCTACACCTTC. It encodes CASSFRQDGFGYTF.

This clonotype showed up just a few times. This rearrangement joins TRBV28 to TRBJ1-1; D is unresolved. Per the germline V gene, CDR1 is MDHEN and CDR2 is SYDVKM. Trimming shortened V by 6 bases and J by 5 bases, and 13 bases separated the two germline ends. The CDR3 totals 13 residues. The CDR3 coding sequence is TGTGCCAGCAGCCTACAACGGCGAACTGAAGCTTTCTTT. It is translated as CASSLQRRTEAFF.

This clonotype was counted ten times or more. Here the CDR3 reads CASRGAGYQPQHF. CDR3 coding DNA: TGTGCCAGTCGGGGGGCAGGTTATCAGCCCCAGCATTTT. V gene TRBV28 combines with J gene TRBJ1-5; tentative D call: TRBD1 (6 bases). V was clipped by 9 bases and J by 5 bases, with 14 bases between them. Per the germline V gene, CDR1 is MDHEN and CDR2 is SYDVKM. The CDR3 is made up of 13 amino acids.

The chain combines TRBV7-9 with TRBJ1-2; D is ambiguous. Germline values: CDR1 SEHNR, CDR2 FQNEAQ (reference sequence). The CDR3 sequence is 12 residues long. V shed 0 bases and J shed 6 bases, with 5 bases lying between them. The CDR3 bases are TGTGCCAGCAGCTTAGCGCTGGATGGCTACACCTTC. Its protein product is CASSLALDGYTF.

CDR3 coding DNA: TGTGCCAGCAGCGGGACTAGCGGGGGGTATACGCAGTATTTT. This sequence encodes CASSGTSGGYTQYF. The chain uses TRBV9 and TRBJ2-3, with TRBD2 matching over 14 bases. The length of the CDR3 is 14 residues. CDR1 is SGDLS, CDR2 YYNGEE, per germline. Unmatched junction bases numbered 1, after V lost 3 bases and J lost 7 bases.

This clonotype occurred many times. The V gene is TRBV28, the J gene TRBJ2-6; 8 nucleotides align to TRBD1. V lost 4 bases, J lost 2 bases, and 1 base stayed unmatched. The CDR3 loop spans 15 amino acids. Germline assignment: CDR1 MDHEN and CDR2 SYDVKM. CDR3 sequence reads: CASSSRGPGANVLTF. The DNA for the CDR3 is TGTGCCAGCAGTTCCAGGGGGCCTGGGGCCAACGTCCTGACTTTC.

This clonotype was counted only a few times. DNA of the CDR3: TGTGCCAGCAAAGAAATAAATGGAGTGGGCACTGAAGCTTTCTTT. Its translation is CASKEINGVGTEAFF. The chain uses TRBV6-1 and TRBJ1-1; no clear D. This CDR3 has 15 amino acids. Trimming removed 7 bases at V and 4 bases at J, with 19 bases between. CDR1 MNHNS and CDR2 SASEGT come from the germline V gene.

The chain is built from TRBV5-4 and TRBJ1-2; D ambiguous. V lost 1 base, J lost 4 bases, and 8 bases lay in between. This CDR3 region has 13 residues. CDR1 is SGHNT and CDR2 is YYREEE in the germline V gene (reference sequence). The CDR3 DNA sequence: TGTGCCAGCAGCTTGTTGCTGGGCTATGGCTACACCTTC. Amino acids: CASSLLLGYGYTF.